This is a list of T cell receptor beta chains from one sample in a study of T cells in Graves' hyperthyroidism and ophthalmopathy. TCRdb re-analysed the multiplex PCR reads in MiXCR, keeping a single row per CDR3 protein. The sample includes 600,000 to 700,000 distinct CDR3 sequences, about 45% seen only once; the top ten take approximately 7.2%. The sequencing sample was made of peripheral blood or thyroid tissue (not recorded which). The receptor source for this set is an adult man with Graves' disease, either hyperthyroidism or ophthalmopathy (not recorded which). Each CDR3 is given with its conserved first and last residue. A D gene is named only where the DNA matches it firmly. For some rows the clone size is stated as once, few or many, or as a class when expanded; others skip it.

TRBD1	once	TRBV9	TRBJ1-2	CARPKGTALKKNYGYTF	TGTGCCAGGCCGAAGGGGACAGCTCTCAAAAAAAACTATGGCTACACCTTC
TRBD1	NA	TRBV24-1	TRBJ1-5	CATSRGQGRQPQHF	TGTGCCACCAGCCGAGGACAGGGAAGGCAGCCCCAGCATTTT
NA	NA	TRBV19	TRBJ1-5	CAWSGGGRIRSNQPQHF	TGTGCCTGGAGTGGGGGCGGCAGGATACGTAGCAATCAGCCCCAGCATTTT
TRBD1	NA	TRBV25-1	TRBJ1-6	CASSTLDRVGSPLHF	TGTGCCAGCTCGACCCTGGACAGGGTAGGATCACCCCTCCACTTT
NA	many	TRBV5-1	TRBJ2-7	CASSFGTTYEQYF	TGTGCCAGCAGCTTCGGGACCACCTACGAGCAGTACTTC
NA	many	TRBV5-1	TRBJ1-1	CASSLRSGSPEAFF	TGCGCCAGCAGCTTGCGTTCCGGGTCCCCTGAAGCTTTCTTT
TRBD2	NA	TRBV2	TRBJ2-4	CASRGDIQYF	TGTGCCAGCCGGGGGGACATTCAGTACTTC
NA	NA	TRBV19	TRBJ1-5	CASSEGGRGNQPQHF	TGTGCCAGTAGCGAGGGGGGACGGGGCAATCAGCCCCAGCATTTT
NA	NA	TRBV7-3	TRBJ1-3	CASSSLGPSGAGNTIYF	TGTGCCAGCAGTTCCCTCGGACCTTCAGGGGCTGGAAACACCATATATTTT
TRBD1	many	TRBV7-7	TRBJ2-7	CASSAGGSDEQYF	TGTGCTAGCAGCGCAGGGGGCAGCGACGAGCAGTACTTC
TRBD2	NA	TRBV29-1	TRBJ2-5	CTVRGGEETQYF	TGCACCGTAAGGGGAGGGGAAGAGACCCAGTACTTC
TRBD1	NA	TRBV2	TRBJ2-1	CASRQKTGGRDEQFF	TGTGCCAGCAGACAAAAGACAGGGGGTAGGGATGAGCAGTTCTTC
NA	few	TRBV7-2	TRBJ2-5	CASSLGQISQETQYF	TGTGCCAGCAGCTTAGGACAGATCTCCCAAGAGACCCAGTACTTC
NA	many	TRBV29-1	TRBJ2-5	CSVEEASVGETQYF	TGCAGCGTTGAAGAAGCGTCTGTGGGGGAGACCCAGTACTTC
NA	many	TRBV7-3	TRBJ1-6	CASSLSPGSSPLHF	TGTGCCAGCAGCTTAAGTCCAGGGAGTTCACCCCTCCACTTT
NA	NA	TRBV6-5	TRBJ1-5	CASKAGNQPQHF	TGTGCCAGCAAGGCAGGGAATCAGCCCCAGCATTTT
NA	NA	TRBV10-3	TRBJ1-2	CAISESARPGGYTF	TGTGCCATCAGTGAGTCGGCCAGGCCGGGAGGCTACACCTTC
NA	NA	TRBV19	TRBJ1-1	CASSTRDPRNTEAFF	TGTGCCAGTAGTACTCGGGACCCCCGGAACACTGAAGCTTTCTTT
NA	NA	TRBV13	TRBJ1-5	CASSHHREGQPQHF	TGTGCCAGCAGCCACCACAGGGAGGGTCAGCCCCAGCATTTT
NA	NA	TRBV29-1	TRBJ2-7	CSVEGTAYEQYF	TGCAGCGTTGAAGGGACGGCCTACGAGCAGTACTTC
NA	few	TRBV10-3	TRBJ1-4	CASSYTINEKLFF	TGTGCCAGCAGCTATACTATTAATGAAAAACTGTTTTTT
NA	many	TRBV7-8	TRBJ2-7	CASSFQQGRDEQYF	TGTGCCAGCAGCTTTCAACAGGGAAGGGACGAGCAGTACTTC
TRBD1	few	TRBV7-3	TRBJ2-7	CASSLTPGTGTEQYF	TGTGCCAGCAGCTTAACCCCAGGGACAGGGACCGAGCAGTACTTC
NA	few	TRBV5-1	TRBJ1-1	CASRPLGGLGDTEAFF	TGCGCCAGCAGACCACTCGGTGGACTCGGGGACACTGAAGCTTTCTTT
NA	few	TRBV18	TRBJ1-4	CASSLGTGVEKLFF	TGTGCCAGCTCACTCGGGACGGGGGTGGAAAAACTGTTTTTT
NA	many	TRBV7-8	TRBJ1-5	CASSSGGGSNQPQHF	TGTGCCAGCAGCTCAGGTGGGGGTAGCAATCAGCCCCAGCATTTT
NA	NA	TRBV12-3/TRBV12-4	TRBJ1-1	CASSRGLAPMNTEAFF	TGTGCCAGCAGTCGGGGACTCGCCCCGATGAACACTGAAGCTTTCTTT
TRBD2	NA	TRBV10-2	TRBJ2-5	CASSQALSELAGRSGTQYF	TGTGCCAGCAGCCAAGCCTTGTCTGAACTAGCGGGACGAAGCGGGACCCAGTACTTC
NA	NA	TRBV19	TRBJ1-1	CASSIDTDTEAFF	TGTGCCAGTAGTATAGACACGGACACTGAAGCTTTCTTT
NA	NA	TRBV28	TRBJ2-7	CASGVAWIEQYF	TGTGCCAGCGGGGTAGCGTGGATCGAGCAGTACTTC
NA	few	TRBV7-2	TRBJ1-1	CASSLSGSVTEAFF	TGTGCCAGCAGCTTGTCAGGGTCAGTCACTGAAGCTTTCTTT
NA	many	TRBV10-3	TRBJ2-7	CAISTDSYEQYF	TGTGCCATCAGTACGGACAGTTACGAGCAGTACTTC
NA	few	TRBV9	TRBJ1-2	CASSLGDLFNYGYTF	TGTGCCAGCAGCCTAGGGGATCTCTTTAACTATGGCTACACCTTC
NA	NA	TRBV6-1	TRBJ2-2	CASSPLGGQTGELFF	TGTGCCAGCAGTCCGTTAGGTGGGCAGACCGGGGAGCTGTTTTTT
NA	NA	TRBV6-5	TRBJ2-7	CVDRPGYEQYF	TGTGTAGACCGGCCGGGCTACGAGCAGTACTTC
TRBD1	NA	TRBV2	TRBJ1-6	CASSMDRGGIETLHF	TGTGCCAGCAGTATGGACAGGGGGGGGATTGAGACCCTCCACTTT
TRBD1	few	TRBV19	TRBJ2-7	CASRPNRGSYEQYF	TGTGCCAGTAGACCAAACAGGGGATCCTACGAGCAGTACTTC
NA	NA	TRBV9	TRBJ1-2	CASSPVGMTVAGVVGYTF	TGTGCCAGCAGCCCTGTGGGGATGACAGTTGCAGGGGTAGTTGGCTACACCTTC
TRBD1	NA	TRBV7-8	TRBJ2-5	CASSRTGGARETQYF	TGTGCCAGCAGCCGCACAGGGGGCGCCCGGGAGACCCAGTACTTC
NA	many	TRBV10-3	TRBJ1-1	CATRKENTEAFF	TGTGCCACCAGAAAGGAGAACACTGAAGCTTTCTTT
NA	many	TRBV19	TRBJ1-1	CASSRNLPTEAFF	TGTGCCAGTAGTAGGAATTTGCCCACTGAAGCTTTCTTT
TRBD1	few	TRBV20-1	TRBJ2-7	CSASQGVNYEQYF	TGCAGTGCTAGTCAGGGGGTAAACTACGAGCAGTACTTC